This T cell receptor beta chain was captured by sequencing in a study of somatic mutations in cytotoxic T cells in rheumatoid arthritis. Study details: Sorted by flow to nearly 100% purity were some V beta antibody-stained T-cell populations, including V beta1+ cells sequenced for TCRB.

As healthy controls, the study included blood donors who had a median age of approximately 56 years (range about 20-80) and were approximately 60% female. TCRdb keeps only in-frame clones here, not all; method: immunoSEQ multiplex PCR. The data show some 10,000 clones, about three quarters seen once. Sequences were obtained from CD8+ T cells sorted from blood. The clonotype comes from a man aged 45-60 years in good health.

Here the CDR3 reads CASSLRGRATDTQYF. In DNA form, the CDR3 reads TGTGCCAGCAGCCTCCGCGGGAGGGCCACAGATACGCAGTATTTT. This chain links TRBV9 with TRBJ2-3, with TRBD2 identical over 9 bases. V trimming: 4 bases; J trimming: 2 bases; junction bases outside the gene matches: 5. CDR3 length: 15 amino acids. In germline, CDR1 is SGDLS, CDR2 YYNGEE.